This T cell receptor beta chain was sequenced in a study of identical twins. Whole-study findings and limits: Conclusions relied on cross-sectional statistical analysis, not following the same donors. Within cord blood, abundant beta clonotypes carried fewer insertions, but memory repertoires showed no such trend.

A note on this clonotype: The antigen remains unidentified.

The CDR3 is 14 residues long. V lost 8 bases, J lost 6 bases, and 19 bases lay in between. The germline V gene has CDR1 MDHEN and CDR2 SYDVKM. From the 5' RACE reads, TCRdb called clonotypes with MiXCR, one entry per CDR3 protein. The table has about 250,000 distinct CDR3 sequences, 7.5% seen once; the top ten hold 5% to 6%. These same records also appear under a second study, on yellow fever vaccine responses in identical twins.

V and J are TRBV28 and TRBJ1-2, with TRBD1 as a possible D gene (6 bases). This receptor was taken from a woman aged 18-29 years in good health. The material sequenced was CD8+ T cells sorted from blood. The CDR3 DNA is TGTGCCAGCTGGGAGGAGCAGGGGAAGGATGGCTACACCTTC. It yields the protein CASWEEQGKDGYTF.